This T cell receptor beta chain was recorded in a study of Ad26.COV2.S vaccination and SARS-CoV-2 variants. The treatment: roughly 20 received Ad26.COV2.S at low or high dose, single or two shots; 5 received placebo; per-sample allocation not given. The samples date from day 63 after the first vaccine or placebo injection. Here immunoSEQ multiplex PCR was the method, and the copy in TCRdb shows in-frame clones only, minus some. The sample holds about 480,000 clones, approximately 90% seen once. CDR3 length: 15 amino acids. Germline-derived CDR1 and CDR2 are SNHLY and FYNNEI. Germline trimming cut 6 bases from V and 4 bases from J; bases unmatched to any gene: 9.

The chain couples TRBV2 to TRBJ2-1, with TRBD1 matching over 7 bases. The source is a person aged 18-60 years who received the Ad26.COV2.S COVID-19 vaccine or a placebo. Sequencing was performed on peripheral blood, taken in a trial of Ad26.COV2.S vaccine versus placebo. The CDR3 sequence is CASRKTGLQYNEQFF. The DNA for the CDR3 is TGTGCCAGCAGGAAGACAGGGCTACAGTACAATGAGCAGTTCTTC.